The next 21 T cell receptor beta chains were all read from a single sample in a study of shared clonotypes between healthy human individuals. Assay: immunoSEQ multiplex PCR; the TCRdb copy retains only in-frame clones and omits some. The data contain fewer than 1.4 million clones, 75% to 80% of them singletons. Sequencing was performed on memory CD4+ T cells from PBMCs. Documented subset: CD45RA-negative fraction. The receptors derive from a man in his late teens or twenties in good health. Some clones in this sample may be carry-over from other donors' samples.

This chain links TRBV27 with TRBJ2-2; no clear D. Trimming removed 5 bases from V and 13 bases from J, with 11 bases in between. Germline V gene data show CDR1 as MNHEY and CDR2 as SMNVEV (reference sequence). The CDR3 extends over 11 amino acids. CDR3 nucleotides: TGTGCCAGCAGTCTCAACCAGAGGCTGTTTTTT. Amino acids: CASSLNQRLFF.

CDR3 bases: TGTGCCACCAGCAGAGCCGGTCCTAGGGCGGGAGGGCAAAATGAGCAGTTCTTC. Protein: CATSRAGPRAGGQNEQFF. The chain combines TRBV15 with TRBJ2-1, with 9 nucleotides matching TRBD2. J was trimmed by 7 bases and V by 1 base; bases with no gene match: 14. This CDR3 spans 18 amino acids. Germline values: CDR1 LNHNV, CDR2 YYDKDF (reference sequence).

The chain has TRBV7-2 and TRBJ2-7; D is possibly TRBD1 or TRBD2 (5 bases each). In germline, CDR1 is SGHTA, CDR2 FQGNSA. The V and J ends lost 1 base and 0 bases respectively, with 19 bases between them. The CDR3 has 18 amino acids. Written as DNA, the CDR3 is TGTGCCAGCAGCTTAGGCTCGGGACGCCTGGCTTACTCCTACGAGCAGTACTTC. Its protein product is CASSLGSGRLAYSYEQYF.

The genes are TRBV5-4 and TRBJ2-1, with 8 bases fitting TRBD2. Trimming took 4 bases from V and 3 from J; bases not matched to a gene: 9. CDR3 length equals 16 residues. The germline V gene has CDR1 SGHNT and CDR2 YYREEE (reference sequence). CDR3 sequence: CASSPRAGVLYNEQFF. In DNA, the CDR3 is TGTGCCAGCAGCCCGCGAGCGGGAGTCCTCTACAATGAGCAGTTCTTC.

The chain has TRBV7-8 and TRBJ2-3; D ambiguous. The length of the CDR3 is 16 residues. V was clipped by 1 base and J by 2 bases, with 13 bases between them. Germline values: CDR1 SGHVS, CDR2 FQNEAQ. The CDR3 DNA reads TGTGCCAGCAGCTTAGTCGGTGTACAGTCCACAGATACGCAGTATTTT. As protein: CASSLVGVQSTDTQYF.

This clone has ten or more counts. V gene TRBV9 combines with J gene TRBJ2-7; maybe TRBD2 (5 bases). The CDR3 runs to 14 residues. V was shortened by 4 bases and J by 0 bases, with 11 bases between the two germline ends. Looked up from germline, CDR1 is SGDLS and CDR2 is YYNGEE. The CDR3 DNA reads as TGTGCCAGCAGCCCAGGTGGGAGCTCCTACGAGCAGTACTTC. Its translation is CASSPGGSSYEQYF.

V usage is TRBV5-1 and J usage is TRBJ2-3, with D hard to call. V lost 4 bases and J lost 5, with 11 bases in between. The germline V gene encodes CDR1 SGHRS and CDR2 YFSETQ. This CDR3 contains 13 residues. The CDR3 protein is CASSLKIQDTQYF. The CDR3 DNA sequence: TGCGCCAGCAGCCTGAAGATCCAAGATACGCAGTATTTT.

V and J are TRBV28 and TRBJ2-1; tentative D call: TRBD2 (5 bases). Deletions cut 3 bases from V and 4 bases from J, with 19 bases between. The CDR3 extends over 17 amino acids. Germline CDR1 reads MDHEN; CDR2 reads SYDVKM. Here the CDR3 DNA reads TGTGCCAGCAGTTTTTGGGTGGGCTCCTCGGGGTACAATGAGCAGTTCTTC. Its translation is CASSFWVGSSGYNEQFF.

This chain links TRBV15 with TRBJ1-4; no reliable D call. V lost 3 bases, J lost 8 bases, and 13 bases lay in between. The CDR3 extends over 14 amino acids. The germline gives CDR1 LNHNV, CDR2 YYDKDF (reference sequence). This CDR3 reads CATSSSAVGEKLFF. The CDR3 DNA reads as TGTGCCACCAGCAGTTCAGCCGTTGGCGAAAAACTGTTTTTT.

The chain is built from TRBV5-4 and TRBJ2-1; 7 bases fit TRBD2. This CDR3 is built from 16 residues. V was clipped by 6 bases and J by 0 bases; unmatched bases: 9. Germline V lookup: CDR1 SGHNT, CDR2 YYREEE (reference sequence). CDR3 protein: CASTKFGGSSYNEQFF. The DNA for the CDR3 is TGTGCCAGCACCAAGTTCGGCGGGAGCTCCTACAATGAGCAGTTCTTC.

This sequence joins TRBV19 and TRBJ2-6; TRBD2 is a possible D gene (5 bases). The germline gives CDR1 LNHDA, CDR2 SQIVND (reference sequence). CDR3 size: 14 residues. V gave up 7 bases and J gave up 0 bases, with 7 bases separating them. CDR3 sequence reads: CASNRGSGANVLTF. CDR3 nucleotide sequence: TGTGCCAGTAACCGGGGCTCTGGGGCCAACGTCCTGACTTTC.

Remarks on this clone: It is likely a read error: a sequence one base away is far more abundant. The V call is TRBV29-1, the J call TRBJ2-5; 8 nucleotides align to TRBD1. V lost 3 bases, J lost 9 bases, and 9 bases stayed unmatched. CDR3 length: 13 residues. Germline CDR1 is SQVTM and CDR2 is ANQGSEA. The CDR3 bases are TGCAGCGTTGATTTCCAGGGGGCTGAGGCCCAGTACTTC. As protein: CSVDFQGAEAQYF.

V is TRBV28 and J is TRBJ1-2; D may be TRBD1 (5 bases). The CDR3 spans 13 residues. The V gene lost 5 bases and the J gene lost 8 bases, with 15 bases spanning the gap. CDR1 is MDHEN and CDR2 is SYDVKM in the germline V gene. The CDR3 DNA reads TGTGCCAGCAGTAGTACAGGTTCGGGGGGCTACACCTTC. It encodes CASSSTGSGGYTF.

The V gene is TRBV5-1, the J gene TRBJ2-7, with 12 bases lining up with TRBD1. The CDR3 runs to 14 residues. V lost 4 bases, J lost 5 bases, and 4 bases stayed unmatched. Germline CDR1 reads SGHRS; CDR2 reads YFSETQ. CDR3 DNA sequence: TGCGCCAGCAGCACGGGACAGGGGGCAAACGAGCAGTACTTC. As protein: CASSTGQGANEQYF.

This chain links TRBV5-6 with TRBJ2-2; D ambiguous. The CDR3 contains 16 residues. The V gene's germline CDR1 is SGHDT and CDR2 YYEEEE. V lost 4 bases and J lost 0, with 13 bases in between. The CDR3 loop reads CASSLGFVTNTGELFF. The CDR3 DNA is TGTGCCAGCAGCCTTGGTTTCGTCACGAACACCGGGGAGCTGTTTTTT.

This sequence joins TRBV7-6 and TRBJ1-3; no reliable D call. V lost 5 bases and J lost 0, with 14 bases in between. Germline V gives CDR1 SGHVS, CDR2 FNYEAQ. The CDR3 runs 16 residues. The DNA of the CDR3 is TGTGCCAGCAGCCCAGCACACCGGAGCTCTGGAAACACCATATATTTT. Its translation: CASSPAHRSSGNTIYF.

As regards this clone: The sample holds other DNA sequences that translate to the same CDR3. The CDR3 loop is CASSLARSYNEQFF. The CDR3 bases are TGTGCCAGCAGTTTAGCCCGATCCTACAATGAGCAGTTCTTC. This chain connects TRBV27 to TRBJ2-1; the D is unclear. CDR3 size: 14 residues. Trimming took off 2 bases at V and 1 base at J, with 6 bases between the two ends. Germline CDR1 reads MNHEY; CDR2 reads SMNVEV (reference sequence).

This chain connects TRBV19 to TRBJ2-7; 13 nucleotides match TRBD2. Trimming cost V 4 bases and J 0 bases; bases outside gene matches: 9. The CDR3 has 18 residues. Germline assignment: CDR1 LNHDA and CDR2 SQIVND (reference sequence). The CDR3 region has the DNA TGTGCCAGTAGTAAACGGGGACTAGCGGGGTCCCCCTCCTACGAGCAGTACTTC. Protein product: CASSKRGLAGSPSYEQYF.

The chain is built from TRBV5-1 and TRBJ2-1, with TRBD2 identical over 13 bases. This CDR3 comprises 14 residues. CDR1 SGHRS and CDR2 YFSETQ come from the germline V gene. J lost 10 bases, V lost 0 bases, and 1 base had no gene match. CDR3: CASSLETSGREQFF. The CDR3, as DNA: TGCGCCAGCAGCTTGGAGACTAGCGGGAGGGAGCAGTTCTTC.

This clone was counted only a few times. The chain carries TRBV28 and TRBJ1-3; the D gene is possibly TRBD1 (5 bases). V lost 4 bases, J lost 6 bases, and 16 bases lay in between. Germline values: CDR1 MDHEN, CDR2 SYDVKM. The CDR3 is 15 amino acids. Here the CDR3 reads CASSSPQQGANTIYF. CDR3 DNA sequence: TGTGCCAGCAGTTCCCCCCAGCAGGGTGCAAACACCATATATTTT.

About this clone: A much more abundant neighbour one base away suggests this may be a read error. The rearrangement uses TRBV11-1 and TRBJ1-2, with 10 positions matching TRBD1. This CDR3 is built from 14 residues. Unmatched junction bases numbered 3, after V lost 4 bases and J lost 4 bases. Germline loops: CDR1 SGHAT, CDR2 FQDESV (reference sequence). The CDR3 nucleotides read TGTGCCAGCAGCTCCCGGACAGGGGGCTATGGCTACACCTTC. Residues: CASSSRTGGYGYTF.